This TCR beta chain was sequenced during a study of blood T cell repertoires in COVID-19 (TCRdb year 2020). Context from the whole study: The collaborator samples originated in the United States, Italy and Spain and spanned the acute and convalescent phases of COVID-19. The repertoires were made available in a free public database intended to serve as a resource for research on the immune response to SARS-CoV-2. Samples came from the ongoing ImmuneRACE study (first 160 participants) plus 1,254 subjects from 6 global collaborators. Where HLA class I and class II types were available, the types were taken from metadata supplied by the sample provider, not from assay-based typing. Deeply sampled blood TCRbeta repertoires from subjects exposed to, actively infected with, or recovered from COVID-19 were included in the dataset. The material from the prospective study consisted of cDNA or gDNA derived from T cells, B-cell-depleted T cells, or PBMCs. Nearly every sample came with metadata listing a de-identified subject ID, COVID-19 status, age in years and sex.

The paper's findings and limits, for the study overall: The quantity of clinical and demographic metadata differed by source and by participant and was supplied without curation.

Each collaborating institution followed its own protocols to collect whole blood in K2EDTA tubes. For TCRbeta analysis, collaborators shipped samples as frozen whole blood, isolated PBMCs, or DNA extracted from either of those sample types. The immunoSEQ Assay, a bias-controlled multiplex PCR, was used to amplify TCRbeta CDR3 regions from genomic DNA. Per the source publication's procedure: Within the assay, amplification of reference gene primers was used to estimate how many nucleated cells each sample contained. Sequence reads were collapsed and filtered to measure the absolute abundance of every unique TCRbeta CDR3 rearrangement. For each sample, productive Simpson clonality was calculated as the square root of Simpson's diversity index over productive rearrangements. Entries here come from immuneACCESS through TCRdb and include only in-frame sequences with V and J called. Some clones fail to appear in such tables; in the studies checked, an unresolved V gene covers under half of the shortfall, and the cause of the remainder is unknown. The V and J calls and clone size were taken over from that table, and D and trimming were inferred from the DNA. The sample table holds some 150,000 clones, of which 80% to 90% were seen once. The ten largest clonotypes hold about 1.6% of the sample.

Notes on this clone: Its antigen has not been determined. Base qualities are not provided; no much larger clone lies one nucleotide away.

Ends trimmed: V by 1 base, J by 5 bases; bases unmatched to a gene: 10. The germline V gene supplies CDR1 SGHDN and CDR2 FVKESK. Reading from cysteine to phenylalanine, the CDR3 counts 16 amino acids. The sequence is cut down to CDR3 DNA, 48 bases in frame from base 1. The sequence joins TRBV14 to TRBJ2-7; 8 bases in the middle match TRBD2. Source material: peripheral blood. This TCR was recovered from a woman between 50 and 59 years old with acute or convalescent COVID-19. The CDR3 protein: CASSQAGGPSKNEQYF. The DNA is as follows: TGTGCCAGCAGCCAAGCGGGAGGGCCGTCGAAAAACGAGCAGTACTTC.